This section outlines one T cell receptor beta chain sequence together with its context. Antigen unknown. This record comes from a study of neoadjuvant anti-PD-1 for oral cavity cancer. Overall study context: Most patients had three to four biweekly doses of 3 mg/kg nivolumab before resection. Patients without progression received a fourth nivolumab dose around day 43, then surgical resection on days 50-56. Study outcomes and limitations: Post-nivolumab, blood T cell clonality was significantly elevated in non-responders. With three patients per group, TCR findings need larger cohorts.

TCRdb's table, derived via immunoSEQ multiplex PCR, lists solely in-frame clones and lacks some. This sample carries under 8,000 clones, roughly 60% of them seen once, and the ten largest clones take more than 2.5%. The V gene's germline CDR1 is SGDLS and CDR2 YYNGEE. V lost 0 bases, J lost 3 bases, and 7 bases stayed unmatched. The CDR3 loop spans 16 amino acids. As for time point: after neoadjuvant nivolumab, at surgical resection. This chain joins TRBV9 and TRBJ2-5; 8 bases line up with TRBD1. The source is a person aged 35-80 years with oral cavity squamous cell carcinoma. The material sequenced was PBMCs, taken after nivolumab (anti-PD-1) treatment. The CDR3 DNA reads TGTGCCAGCAGCGTAGACCTTTCGACAGGGGAAGAGACCCAGTACTTC. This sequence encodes CASSVDLSTGEETQYF.